These 9 T cell receptor beta chains originate from one sample sequenced in a study of CD8+CD57+ T cells in acquired aplastic anemia. Patients chosen for sequencing had CD8+CD57+ cells that had expanded, as shown by flow cytometry. Researchers used genomic DNA as the template to profile TCR beta VDJ and CDR3. TCRdb redid the calling of the reads with MiXCR, one entry per CDR3 protein. The repertoire has about 150,000 distinct CDR3 sequences, approximately 52% of them found once; the top ten carry over 9.5%. The specimen was sorted CD4+, CD8+, or CD8+CD57+ T cells (not recorded which) from PBMCs. The receptors here all came from a human donor with aplastic anemia.

The rearrangement uses TRBV10-1 and TRBJ2-1; 13 bases match TRBD2. Germline V gene lookup returns CDR1 WNHNN and CDR2 SYGVQD (reference sequence). The CDR3 is made up of 13 amino acids. Losses at the gene ends were 10 bases for V and 8 bases for J; bases not matched to a gene: 5. In nucleotides, the CDR3 is TGCGCCACCACCGGGACTAGCGGGGATGAGCAGTTCTTC. As protein: CATTGTSGDEQFF.

The CDR3 region has the DNA TGCAGTGAAGATCCGACAGGGGGCATCTCCTACGAGCAGTACTTC. It codes for CSEDPTGGISYEQYF. The V gene is TRBV20-1, the J gene TRBJ2-7, with 10 bases lining up with TRBD1. Losses at the gene ends were 7 bases for V and 0 bases for J; bases not matched to a gene: 9. The V gene's germline CDR1 is DFQATT and CDR2 SNEGSKA (reference sequence). This CDR3 is 15 amino acids long.

This sequence joins TRBV19 and TRBJ2-2; D perhaps matches TRBD1 (6 bases). The CDR3 is 16 residues long. Germline V gives CDR1 LNHDA, CDR2 SQIVND (reference sequence). The V gene lost 7 bases and the J gene lost 1 base, with 16 bases spanning the gap. The CDR3 DNA reads as TGTGCCAGTACCCTCCTGGACAGAAAGAACACCGGGGAGCTGTTTTTT. Encoded protein: CASTLLDRKNTGELFF. The entire variable domain, with the rest obtained from reference TRBV19 and TRBJ2-2, is as follows: DGGITQSPKYLFRKEGQNVTLSCEQNLNHDAMYWYRQDPGQGLRLIYYSQIVNDFQKGDIAEGYSVSREKKESFPLTVTSAQKNPTAFYLCASTLLDRKNTGELFFGEGSRLTVL.

The chain is built from TRBV10-3 and TRBJ2-2; TRBD2 is a possible D gene (5 bases). With 7 bases removed from V and 3 bases from J, the gap between germline ends came to 6 bases. The CDR3 spans 12 residues. The V gene's germline CDR1 is ENHRY and CDR2 SYGVKD. The CDR3 protein is CAITRDTGELFF. CDR3 nucleotides: TGTGCCATCACGAGGGACACCGGGGAGCTGTTTTTT.

This clonotype was observed a handful of times. The V gene is TRBV19, the J gene TRBJ1-1, with 7 bases identical to TRBD1. There are 14 residues in the CDR3. V was pared by 1 base and J by 5 bases, with 4 bases of the junction left unmatched. Germline-derived CDR1 and CDR2 are LNHDA and SQIVND (reference sequence). The CDR3: CASSIALGQTEAFF. DNA of the CDR3: TGTGCCAGTAGTATAGCCTTGGGACAGACTGAAGCTTTCTTT.

The gene calls are TRBV19 and TRBJ1-1; unclear D gene. V was trimmed by 7 bases and J by 4 bases, leaving 10 bases between them. Germline CDR1 is LNHDA and CDR2 is SQIVND (reference sequence). The CDR3 is 12 residues long. CDR3 in amino acids: CASKADFTEAFF. The CDR3 coding sequence is TGTGCCAGTAAGGCCGATTTCACTGAAGCTTTCTTT. Together with reference TRBV19 and TRBJ1-1, the CDR3 gives the full variable domain: DGGITQSPKYLFRKEGQNVTLSCEQNLNHDAMYWYRQDPGQGLRLIYYSQIVNDFQKGDIAEGYSVSREKKESFPLTVTSAQKNPTAFYLCASKADFTEAFFGQGTRLTVV.

V gene TRBV7-8 combines with J gene TRBJ1-3; D gene uncertain. Germline assignment: CDR1 SGHVS and CDR2 FQNEAQ. This CDR3 contains 16 residues. V shed 5 bases and J shed 1 base, with 15 bases lying between them. The CDR3 DNA is TGTGCCAGCAGCCGCTCAGGCCGTGGGTCTGGAAACACCATATATTTT. Translated: CASSRSGRGSGNTIYF. Full variable domain (missing parts from reference TRBV7-8 and TRBJ1-3): GAGVSQSPRYKVAKRGQDVALRCDPISGHVSLFWYQQALGQGPEFLTYFQNEAQLDKSGLPSDRFFAERPEGSVSTLKIQRTQQEDSAVYLCASSRSGRGSGNTIYFGEGSWLTVV.

Notes on this clonotype: A read error may produce the germline difference seen at one junction end. V gene TRBV10-1 combines with J gene TRBJ2-3; D unresolved. CDR3 length: 13 residues. From germline, CDR1 is WNHNN and CDR2 SYGVQD (reference sequence). This chain's CDR3 is CASSDPVAETQYF. The CDR3 region has the DNA TGCGCCAGCAGTGACCCCGTGGCAGAAACGCAGTATTTT.

The genes are TRBV10-3 and TRBJ1-2; 8 bases match TRBD1. The CDR3 is 14 residues long. Germline CDR1 reads ENHRY; CDR2 reads SYGVKD. V shed 4 bases, J shed 2 bases, and the junction held 3 bases outside the gene matches. As DNA, the CDR3 is TGTGCCATCAGTGGGGGACAGGAAAACTATGGCTACACCTTC. It specifies CAISGGQENYGYTF.